These 20 T cell receptor beta chains share one sample of origin, sequenced in a study of T cells expressing NK-cell markers. TCRdb reprocessed the 5' RACE reads and stores each CDR3 protein as one record, lacking DNA. The specimen's table records about 550,000 distinct CDR3 sequences. Sample: blood T cells: a sorted CD56 or NKG2C T cell subset, CD4+ or CD8+ T cells, or bulk PBMC T cells (not recorded which). Receptors were obtained from a man between 18 and 29 years old in good health.

The chain combines TRBV25-1 with TRBJ2-5; the TRBD2 assignment by TCRdb is unverifiable without DNA. The CDR3 totals 16 residues. The germline V gene has CDR1 MGHDK and CDR2 SYGVNS. The CDR3 loop is CASSEGHGLAGETQYF.

The chain uses TRBV21-1 and TRBJ2-1; the TRBD2 assignment by TCRdb is unverifiable without DNA. TRBV21-1 is a documented pseudogene. The CDR3 runs 20 residues. The CDR3 reads CASSTRVRLVGTAHYNEQFF.

The chain uses TRBV5-1 and TRBJ2-3; TCRdb designates TRBD1, a call that cannot be tested without DNA. The germline gives CDR1 SGHRS, CDR2 YFSETQ. The CDR3 spans 14 residues. This CDR3 is CASRLGQSPDTQYF.

V usage is TRBV5-1 and J usage is TRBJ2-7; there is no DNA to check the TCRdb D call of TRBD1. The CDR3 is 13 amino acids. The germline gives CDR1 SGHRS, CDR2 YFSETQ. The CDR3 here is CASSTGTVDEQYF.

This sequence joins TRBV5-1 and TRBJ2-2. Germline CDR1 and CDR2: SGHRS and YFSETQ. The CDR3 has 14 residues. CDR3 residues: CASSLSGDTGELFF. The full variable domain, its missing parts supplied by reference TRBV5-1 and TRBJ2-2, is KAGVTQTPRYLIKTRGQQVTLSCSPISGHRSVSWYQQTPGQGLQFLFEYFSETQRNKGNFPGRFSGRQFSNSRSEMNVSTLELGDSALYLCASSLSGDTGELFFGEGSRLTVL.

This sequence joins TRBV20-1 and TRBJ2-1; the D call from TCRdb, TRBD1, cannot be confirmed without DNA. From germline, CDR1 is DFQATT and CDR2 SNEGSKA (reference sequence). This CDR3 is 13 amino acids long. CDR3 sequence: CSANAGREDEQFF.

V usage is TRBV6-6 and J usage is TRBJ2-7; the TCRdb call, TRBD1, lacks DNA for checking. CDR1 is MNHNY, CDR2 SVGAGI, per germline (reference sequence). There are 13 residues in the CDR3. CDR3 region: CASSQLQGAEQYF.

The chain couples TRBV5-1 to TRBJ1-4. This CDR3 spans 15 amino acids. Germline V lookup: CDR1 SGHRS, CDR2 YFSETQ. This CDR3 reads CASSTRGSPNEKLFF.

V usage is TRBV6-5 and J usage is TRBJ2-7; TCRdb designates TRBD2, a call that cannot be tested without DNA. CDR1 is MNHEY and CDR2 is SVGAGI in the germline V gene. CDR3 size: 15 residues. The CDR3 sequence: CASSYGLAGFNEQYF.

This chain connects TRBV6-5 to TRBJ1-4. Germline V CDR1 and CDR2: MNHEY, SVGAGI. The CDR3 runs to 16 residues. CDR3 protein: CASSYSFPIRNEKLFF.

This chain links TRBV11-2 with TRBJ2-2; there is no DNA to check the TCRdb D call of TRBD2. This CDR3 has 18 amino acids. From germline, CDR1 is SGHAT and CDR2 FQNNGV. CDR3 sequence reads: CASSANSALTSGIGELFF.

The genes are TRBV29-1 and TRBJ2-3. The CDR3 consists of 11 residues. In germline, CDR1 is SQVTM, CDR2 ANQGSEA. This chain's CDR3 is CSVEKADTQYF.

The rearrangement joins TRBV5-5 to TRBJ2-5; TCRdb's assignment of TRBD2 cannot be checked, as there is no DNA. The CDR3 covers 15 residues. CDR1 and CDR2 from the germline V gene are SGHKS and YYEKEE (reference sequence). The CDR3 region is CASSANSLERETQYF. Full variable domain (remainder filled in from reference TRBV5-5 and TRBJ2-5): DAGVTQSPTHLIKTRGQQVTLRCSPISGHKSVSWYQQVLGQGPQFIFQYYEKEERGRGNFPDRFSARQFPNYSSELNVNALLLGDSALYLCASSANSLERETQYFGPGTRLLVL.

The chain is built from TRBV5-4 and TRBJ2-1. CDR3 length equals 12 residues. CDR1 and CDR2 from the germline V gene are SGHNT and YYREEE (reference sequence). CDR3 protein: CASGMGGNEQFF.

V and J are TRBV12-3 or TRBV12-4 and TRBJ2-4; TCRdb lists TRBD1, though no DNA is available to test this call. CDR3 length equals 15 residues. The CDR3 here is CASSPTTGGGNIQYF.

V gene TRBV5-1 combines with J gene TRBJ2-5; the D gene TCRdb calls, TRBD1, cannot be checked with no DNA. CDR3 length: 15 amino acids. Germline-derived CDR1 and CDR2 are SGHRS and YFSETQ. CDR3 residues: CASSLTGTSLETQYF.

The rearrangement joins TRBV4-3 to TRBJ2-3; no DNA is available, so the TRBD2 call from TCRdb remains unchecked. CDR1 and CDR2 from the germline V gene are LGHNA and YSLEER. The CDR3 length is 13 residues. The CDR3 here is CASGERGTDTQYF.

The chain couples TRBV20-1 to TRBJ2-4. CDR3 length: 15 amino acids. Germline lookup yields CDR1 DFQATT and CDR2 SNEGSKA (reference sequence). This CDR3 reads CSAGTTRLAKNIQYF.

The chain is built from TRBV7-2 and TRBJ2-1; TCRdb lists TRBD1, though no DNA is available to test this call. Germline values: CDR1 SGHTA, CDR2 FQGNSA. The CDR3 covers 14 residues. The CDR3 region is CASSLVRDRNEQFF.

The V gene is TRBV4-3, the J gene TRBJ1-2; TCRdb's D call, TRBD1, is unchecked because there is no DNA. CDR1 is LGHNA, CDR2 YSLEER, per germline. The CDR3 sequence is 15 residues long. CDR3 protein: CASSQDSDSPNGYTF.